This section outlines one T cell receptor (beta chain) sequence together with its context. Its antigen remains unknown. A read error is possible here, since a much larger clone lies one base away. The data belong to a study of molecular identifiers for immune sequencing clone quantification. Overall study results and limits: Single-cell amounts of spiked Jurkat TCR RNA were reportedly detectable among about a million naive cells.

TCRdb reprocessed the PCR reads via MiXCR and lists one record per CDR3 protein. This repertoire shows about 320,000 distinct CDR3 sequences, roughly a fifth found once; its top ten account for 0.7% to 0.9%. Naive CD8 T cells were sorted, and the gate applied was CD8+CD4-CCR7+CD45RA+. The CDR3 length is 14 residues. CDR1 is SEHNR and CDR2 is FQNEAQ in the germline V gene (reference sequence). The clonotype comes from a human donor in good health. Some libraries in this study had Jurkat cell RNA spiked in. The chain has TRBV7-9 and TRBJ2-7; D ambiguous. The specimen sequenced was naive CD8+ T cells from blood, with Jurkat cell RNA spiked in. Noted subset: FACS-sorted CD8+CD4-CCR7+CD45RA+ naive T cells. CDR3 residues: CASSLVGKTYERYF. CDR3 DNA sequence: TGTGCCAGCAGCTTAGTAGGGAAGACCTACGAGCGGTACTTC.